The 20 T cell receptor beta chains listed next were all sequenced from one sample in a study of T cells in Graves' hyperthyroidism and ophthalmopathy. Amplified regions were TCR beta CDR3 sequences from RNA transcripts. A set of HTBI primers served as the primers for a first-round RT-PCR of the TCR CDR3. TCRdb fed the multiplex PCR reads into MiXCR, producing one record per CDR3 protein. The profile shows about 360,000 distinct CDR3 sequences, under 15% of them singletons. The sequenced material came from blood. All receptors derive from a woman younger than 30 with Graves' hyperthyroidism.

At least ten counts were recorded for this clonotype. This chain links TRBV2 with TRBJ1-4; D is ambiguous. There are 15 residues in the CDR3. Trimming pared 7 bases from V and 4 bases from J, leaving 16 bases between. Germline CDR1 and CDR2: SNHLY and FYNNEI. The CDR3 coding sequence is TGTGCCAGCACACCCTCTCCCCGGAGTAATGAAAAACTGTTTTTT. The encoded protein is CASTPSPRSNEKLFF.

This clonotype was seen many times. This chain joins TRBV6-2 or TRBV6-3 and TRBJ1-1, with D unresolved. The CDR3 spans 15 residues. From germline, CDR1 is MNHEY and CDR2 SVGEGT. V lost 0 bases, J lost 5 bases, and 13 bases lay in between. The CDR3, as DNA: TGTGCCAGCAGTTACTCACTAGGGCTCGGAACTGAAGCTTTCTTT. This sequence encodes CASSYSLGLGTEAFF.

This clonotype was seen many times. V is TRBV7-2 and J is TRBJ2-5; D not resolved. Germline V gene sequence: CDR1 SGHTA, CDR2 FQGNSA. The CDR3 covers 11 residues. V lost 6 bases and J lost 5, with 7 bases in between. The CDR3 here is CASSFSETQYF. The DNA of the CDR3 is TGTGCCAGCAGTTTTAGTGAGACCCAGTACTTC.

The chain combines TRBV5-1 with TRBJ2-2; D is undetermined. V shed 0 bases and J shed 1 base, with 7 bases lying between them. CDR1 is SGHRS, CDR2 YFSETQ, per germline. The CDR3 contains 15 residues. CDR3 DNA sequence: TGCGCCAGCAGCTTGGGTCAGAGGAACACCGGGGAGCTGTTTTTT. This translates into CASSLGQRNTGELFF.

The CDR3 coding sequence is TGTGCCAGTACCGGGACGTTTAGCAATCAGCCCCAGCATTTT. As protein: CASTGTFSNQPQHF. The gene calls are TRBV19 and TRBJ1-5; a possible D gene is TRBD1 (5 bases). Between the trimmed V and J ends, which lost 7 bases and 0 bases, there was a span of 10 bases. CDR3 length: 14 residues. Germline V lookup: CDR1 LNHDA, CDR2 SQIVND (reference sequence).

Worth noting for this clonotype: A much larger clone differs by one base, so this may be a read error. This chain's CDR3 is CASSKRGPNTEAFF. Written as DNA, the CDR3 is TGTGCCAGCAGTAAGCGGGGGCCCAACACTGAAGCTTTCTTT. V and J are TRBV6-1 and TRBJ1-1; a possible D gene is TRBD1 (6 bases). Trimming left V 5 bases short and J 2 bases short, with 12 bases between. There are 14 residues in the CDR3. CDR1 MNHNS and CDR2 SASEGT come from the germline V gene.

This clonotype was seen a handful of times. This chain links TRBV4-3 with TRBJ2-3; maybe TRBD2 (6 bases). CDR3 size: 17 residues. Trimming stripped 3 bases from V and 6 bases from J, with 22 bases between. CDR1 LGHNA and CDR2 YSLEER come from the germline V gene. The CDR3 here is CASSHPGAPRRSDTQYF. The CDR3 DNA follows: TGCGCCAGCAGCCATCCGGGAGCTCCCCGTAGGTCGGATACGCAGTATTTT.

This clonotype occurred many times. The gene calls are TRBV2 and TRBJ1-1, with D perhaps matching TRBD1 (6 bases). V lost 10 bases to trimming and J lost 1 base, with 13 bases between them. This CDR3 comprises 13 residues. Germline CDR1 is SNHLY and CDR2 is FYNNEI. CDR3 in DNA: TGTGCCACGCAACAGGGTACGAACACTGAAGCTTTCTTT. Translating gives CATQQGTNTEAFF.

This clonotype was detected many times. J is TRBJ1-1 and V is TRBV6-7; TRBD1 aligns across 8 bases. TRBV6-7 is an ORF, and what it does is uncertain. V was pared by 0 bases and J by 1 base, with 13 bases of the junction left unmatched. This CDR3 contains 19 residues. The CDR3 DNA reads TGTGCCAGCAGTTACTCGAAAGCGTTCCCGGGACAGGAGAACACTGAAGCTTTCTTT. Translation gives CASSYSKAFPGQENTEAFF.

In its sample, this clonotype was seen many times. The rearrangement uses TRBV11-2 and TRBJ2-1; the D call may be TRBD1 or TRBD2 (5 bases each). CDR1 SGHAT and CDR2 FQNNGV come from the germline V gene. The CDR3 loop spans 14 amino acids. V was trimmed by 4 bases and J by 5 bases, leaving 12 bases between them. In DNA form, the CDR3 reads TGTGCCAGCAGCTCCCTGAGGGGCGACAATGAGCAGTTCTTC. Protein sequence: CASSSLRGDNEQFF.

This clonotype was seen only a few times. DNA for the CDR3: TGTGCCAGCAGTGAACTCGACGGAAACACCATATATTTT. Translated, it gives CASSELDGNTIYF. The chain combines TRBV6-1 with TRBJ1-3; D is unresolved. Between the trimmed V and J ends, which lost 2 bases and 4 bases, there was a span of 6 bases. The CDR3 contains 13 residues. Germline V CDR1 and CDR2: MNHNS, SASEGT.

This clonotype appeared a few times. The V and J genes are TRBV29-1 and TRBJ1-6, with a weak D call TRBD1 (5 bases). The CDR3 totals 13 residues. The ends were cut back, 7 bases at V and 12 bases at J, with 19 bases in the middle. Germline values: CDR1 SQVTM, CDR2 ANQGSEA. The DNA for the CDR3 is TGCAGCGGTCTCTCCGGGACGGACGGACCCCTCCACTTT. This codes for CSGLSGTDGPLHF.

CDR3 sequence (DNA): TGCGCCAGCAGTGAAGGGAGCGGGGAGCTGTTTTTT. It yields the protein CASSEGSGELFF. This chain uses TRBV10-1 with TRBJ2-2; D may be TRBD2 (5 bases). This CDR3 is built from 12 residues. Germline CDR1 WNHNN, CDR2 SYGVQD (reference sequence). Trimming removed 3 bases from V and 7 bases from J, with 6 bases in between.

Worth noting for this clonotype: One junction end does not reproduce the germline sequence, and a read error may be involved. The chain recombines TRBV5-1 with TRBJ2-7; TRBD2 might be the D (6 bases). Per germline, CDR1 SGHRS and CDR2 YFSETQ. The length of the CDR3 is 16 residues. CDR3 DNA: TGTGCCAGCAGCTCAACGGACTACCAGGTACTCGGCGAGCAGTACTTC. This codes for CASSSTDYQVLGEQYF.

In this sample, this clonotype turned up many times. This rearrangement joins TRBV3-1 to TRBJ2-3, with D hard to call. This CDR3 is 15 amino acids long. V was shortened by 1 base and J by 1 base, with 9 bases between the two germline ends. Germline assignment: CDR1 LGHDT and CDR2 YNNKEL (reference sequence). The CDR3 region is CASSQGPVGTDTQYF. DNA for the CDR3: TGTGCCAGCAGCCAAGGACCAGTTGGCACAGATACGCAGTATTTT.

Ten or more counts support this clonotype. The V call is TRBV6-2 or TRBV6-3, the J call TRBJ1-1; TRBD1 matches at 9 bases. The CDR3 runs to 13 residues. Germline loops: CDR1 MNHEY, CDR2 SVGEGT. J gave up 3 bases and V 6 bases, and 2 bases lay outside the gene matches. The CDR3 nucleotides read TGTGCCAGCAGGAGACAGGGGGACACTGAAGCTTTCTTT. As protein: CASRRQGDTEAFF.

This clonotype was recorded at least ten times. V usage is TRBV7-9 and J usage is TRBJ2-7, with D perhaps TRBD1 (5 bases). The length of the CDR3 is 16 residues. V lost 4 bases to trimming and J lost 1 base, with 17 bases between them. Germline V gives CDR1 SEHNR, CDR2 FQNEAQ (reference sequence). The CDR3: CASSSTHGSGSYEQYF. The CDR3 nucleotides are TGTGCCAGCAGCTCGACCCATGGATCAGGGTCCTACGAGCAGTACTTC.

The chain employs TRBV11-2 and TRBJ2-1; the D call may be TRBD1 or TRBD2 (5 bases each). V lost 7 bases and J lost 8, with 18 bases in between. Germline V gene lookup returns CDR1 SGHAT and CDR2 FQNNGV. This CDR3 comprises 14 residues. The CDR3 bases are TGTGCCAGCAATTCCAGGGAGCGGTGCGATGAGCAGTTCTTC. This gives the protein CASNSRERCDEQFF. Full variable domain (outside the CDR3, taken from reference TRBV11-2 and TRBJ2-1): EAGVAQSPRYKIIEKRQSVAFWCNPISGHATLYWYQQILGQGPKLLIQFQNNGVVDDSQLPKDRFSAERLKGVDSTLKIQPAKLEDSAVYLCASNSRERCDEQFFGPGTRLTVL.

In its sample, this clonotype was seen many times. The J gene is TRBJ1-1, the V gene TRBV5-1; tentatively, D is TRBD1 (6 bases). The CDR3 covers 15 residues. V was clipped by 0 bases and J by 0 bases, with 9 bases between them. The germline V gene encodes CDR1 SGHRS and CDR2 YFSETQ. This chain's CDR3 is CASSLEGGLNTEAFF. The DNA of the CDR3 is TGCGCCAGCAGCTTGGAGGGGGGATTGAACACTGAAGCTTTCTTT.

This clonotype was detected many times. The V and J genes are TRBV5-5 and TRBJ2-1; D is perhaps TRBD1 (5 bases). Germline CDR1 and CDR2: SGHKS and YYEKEE (reference sequence). The CDR3 totals 16 residues. V was trimmed by 3 bases and J by 5 bases, leaving 18 bases between them. CDR3 DNA: TGTGCCAGCAGCTGGGGCGACGTCTTGCGGAACAATGAGCAGTTCTTC. Residues: CASSWGDVLRNNEQFF.